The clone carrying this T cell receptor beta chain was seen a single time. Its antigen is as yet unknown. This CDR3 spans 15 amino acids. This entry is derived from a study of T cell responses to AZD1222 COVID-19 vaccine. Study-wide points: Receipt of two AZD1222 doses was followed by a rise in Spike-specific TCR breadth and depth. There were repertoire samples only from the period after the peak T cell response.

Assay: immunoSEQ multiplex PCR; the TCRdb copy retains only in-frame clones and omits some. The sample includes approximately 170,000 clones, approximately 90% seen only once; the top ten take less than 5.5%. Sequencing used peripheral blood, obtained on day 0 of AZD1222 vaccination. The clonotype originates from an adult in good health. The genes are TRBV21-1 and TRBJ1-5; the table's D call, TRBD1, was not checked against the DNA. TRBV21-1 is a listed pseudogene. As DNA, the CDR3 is TGTGCCAGCAGCAAAGAGGACATCAACAATCAGCCCCAGCATTTT. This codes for CASSKEDINNQPQHF.